This T cell receptor beta chain was captured by sequencing in a study of cytomegalovirus exposure and HLA in healthy donors. Both 60 Vbeta primers and 13 Jbeta primers went into the PCR. Profiling relied on immunoSEQ multiplex PCR, and the TCRdb table lists in-frame clones only, not all of them. Reported are under 90,000 clones; the ten largest clones contain around 7.2%. CDR3 length equals 17 residues. V lost 1 base, J lost 2 bases, and 15 bases lay in between. Germline lookup yields CDR1 SGHTA and CDR2 FQGNSA. The sequenced material came from PBMCs. The source is a female donor in good health and CMV-seropositive. The rearrangement uses TRBV7-2 and TRBJ1-5; no clear D. The CDR3 protein is CASSLGAFFGGNQPQHF. The CDR3 DNA reads TGTGCCAGCAGCTTAGGGGCCTTTTTCGGGGGCAATCAGCCCCAGCATTTT.